This entry lists 25 T cell receptor beta chains sequenced from one sample in a study of T-cell memory formation after mild COVID-19. MiXCR, run by TCRdb on the 5' RACE reads, gives a single entry per CDR3 protein. The data hold about 390,000 distinct CDR3 sequences, with roughly 15% observed a single time. Sequencing was carried out using PBMCs or a T cell subset sorted from them (not recorded which). The receptors here all came from a man between 18 and 35 years old who had mild COVID-19 (a few samples of this study predate the infection). Cell type and time point are not known.

This clonotype turned up a few times. This chain joins TRBV4-2 and TRBJ2-4; D remains ambiguous. V was shortened by 0 bases and J by 4 bases, with 7 bases between the two germline ends. Germline CDR1 and CDR2: LGHNA and YNFKEQ. The CDR3 runs 14 residues. DNA for the CDR3: TGTGCCAGCAGCCAAGATTCAGAGAAAAACATTCAGTACTTC. Translated: CASSQDSEKNIQYF.

The gene calls are TRBV19 and TRBJ2-2; TRBD1 matches at 8 bases. V was pared by 3 bases and J by 5 bases, with 11 bases of the junction left unmatched. The length of the CDR3 is 17 residues. Germline V lookup: CDR1 LNHDA, CDR2 SQIVND (reference sequence). The CDR3 here is CASSIGGPDRATGELFF. CDR3 DNA: TGTGCCAGTAGTATCGGCGGGCCGGACAGGGCGACCGGGGAGCTGTTTTTT.

This clonotype was detected only a few times. The chain employs TRBV4-3 and TRBJ2-2; D perhaps matches TRBD2 (5 bases). V lost 1 base, J lost 3 bases, and 15 bases lay in between. The germline CDR1 and CDR2 sequences are LGHNA and YSLEER. This CDR3 is built from 17 residues. CDR3 sequence reads: CASSQVGSWGDTGELFF. In DNA form, the CDR3 reads TGCGCCAGCAGCCAAGTGGGATCATGGGGAGACACCGGGGAGCTGTTTTTT.

A few counts support this clonotype. The rearrangement joins TRBV7-8 to TRBJ2-2, with 10 bases matching TRBD2. Germline CDR1 reads SGHVS; CDR2 reads FQNEAQ. The CDR3 sequence is 15 residues long. The J segment lost 5 bases and the V segment lost 5 bases, leaving 5 bases of the junction unmatched. The CDR3 region has the DNA TGTGCCAGCAGCGAGACAGCGGGGGGGACCGGGGAGCTGTTTTTT. As protein: CASSETAGGTGELFF.

This clonotype was picked up one time. This chain links TRBV5-1 with TRBJ1-1; D is possibly TRBD1 (5 bases). V shed 6 bases and J shed 1 base, with 13 bases lying between them. Germline V lookup: CDR1 SGHRS, CDR2 YFSETQ. The CDR3 contains 14 residues. The CDR3 region is CASTLGRGNTEAFF. In DNA form, the CDR3 reads TGCGCCAGCACCCTGGGACGGGGGAACACTGAAGCTTTCTTT.

The rearrangement links TRBV7-9 to TRBJ1-1; the D gene is possibly TRBD1 (5 bases). CDR1 and CDR2 from the germline V gene are SEHNR and FQNEAQ (reference sequence). This CDR3 contains 14 residues. V was pared by 4 bases and J by 1 base, with 10 bases between. In nucleotides, the CDR3 is TGTGCCAGCAGCTCGGGGGGATGGAACACTGAAGCTTTCTTT. Translating gives CASSSGGWNTEAFF.

This chain uses TRBV5-1 with TRBJ2-3; 11 bases align to TRBD2. The CDR3 has 15 amino acids. Germline CDR1 and CDR2: SGHRS and YFSETQ. V shed 7 bases and J 3 bases; nucleotides not matched to a gene: 7. CDR3 nucleotides: TGCGCCAGCCGATTCGGGACTAGCGGTACAGATACGCAGTATTTT. Protein: CASRFGTSGTDTQYF. Filled out from reference TRBV5-1 and TRBJ2-3, the complete variable domain reads KAGVTQTPRYLIKTRGQQVTLSCSPISGHRSVSWYQQTPGQGLQFLFEYFSETQRNKGNFPGRFSGRQFSNSRSEMNVSTLELGDSALYLCASRFGTSGTDTQYFGPGTRLTVL.

This clonotype came up a few times. The gene calls are TRBV5-1 and TRBJ1-2; the match to TRBD1 covers 7 bases. Germline V gene sequence: CDR1 SGHRS, CDR2 YFSETQ. The ends lost 4 bases at V and 0 bases at J; junction bases unmatched: 3. The length of the CDR3 is 14 residues. CDR3 in amino acids: CASSVGQTNYGYTF. CDR3 sequence (DNA): TGCGCCAGCAGCGTGGGACAGACTAACTATGGCTACACCTTC.

The chain links TRBV16 to TRBJ2-7, with D possibly matching TRBD1 (5 bases). Trimming removed 1 base at V and 5 bases at J, with 15 bases between. This CDR3 contains 15 residues. Germline CDR1 reads KGHSY; CDR2 reads FQNENV. CDR3 coding DNA: TGTGCCAGCAGCCAATTGGGGATAGGGGCTAACGAGCAGTACGTC. Encoded protein: CASSQLGIGANEQYV.

The table lists this clonotype with a count of one. The chain is built from TRBV20-1 and TRBJ1-1; no reliable D call. The germline CDR1 and CDR2 sequences are DFQATT and SNEGSKA (reference sequence). V gave up 3 bases and J gave up 1 base, with 6 bases separating them. The CDR3 loop spans 12 amino acids. The DNA of the CDR3 is TGCAGTGCTAGTAAGGGGAACACTGAAGCTTTCTTT. Translating gives CSASKGNTEAFF.

V and J are TRBV20-1 and TRBJ2-3; 7 bases align to TRBD2. The ends lost 2 bases at V and 5 bases at J; junction bases unmatched: 4. The CDR3 covers 13 residues. The germline gives CDR1 DFQATT, CDR2 SNEGSKA (reference sequence). The CDR3 bases are TGCAGTGCTAGATGGGAGGGGAAAGATACGCAGTATTTT. Amino acids: CSARWEGKDTQYF.

The chain uses TRBV5-6 and TRBJ1-5; possible D gene TRBD1, 5 bases. The germline V gene encodes CDR1 SGHDT and CDR2 YYEEEE. Trimming took off 1 base at V and 4 bases at J, with 12 bases between the two ends. This CDR3 spans 15 amino acids. CDR3 bases: TGTGCCAGCAGCTTGACGGGGAAGGGGAATCAGCCCCAGCATTTT. It encodes CASSLTGKGNQPQHF.

Ten or more counts support this clonotype. The CDR3 bases are TGTGCCAGCAGCTCGCAGGGGGGCGCGGACACTGAAGCTTTCTTT. Translating it yields CASSSQGGADTEAFF. This sequence joins TRBV7-2 and TRBJ1-1; the match to TRBD1 covers 7 bases. CDR3 size: 15 residues. With V trimmed by 4 bases and J by 3 bases, 8 bases remained unmatched. From germline, CDR1 is SGHTA and CDR2 FQGNSA.

The chain carries TRBV7-3 and TRBJ2-1; 12 bases are shared with TRBD2. This CDR3 region has 15 residues. The germline CDR1 and CDR2 sequences are SGHTA and FQGTGA. Trimming cost V 2 bases and J 8 bases; bases outside gene matches: 4. CDR3: CASSLGLAGRYEQFF. Written as DNA, the CDR3 is TGTGCCAGCAGCTTAGGACTAGCGGGGAGGTATGAGCAGTTCTTC. The whole variable domain, remainder taken from reference TRBV7-3 and TRBJ2-1, is GAGVSQTPSNKVTEKGKYVELRCDPISGHTALYWYRQSLGQGPEFLIYFQGTGAADDSGLPNDRFFAVRPEGSVSTLKIQRTERGDSAVYLCASSLGLAGRYEQFFGPGTRLTVL.

This clonotype has just a few counts. The chain carries TRBV6-5 and TRBJ2-1; D possibly matches TRBD1 or TRBD2 (5 bases each). CDR1 and CDR2 (germline): MNHEY, SVGAGI. The CDR3 loop spans 15 amino acids. Trimming took off 2 bases at V and 5 bases at J, with 13 bases between the two ends. CDR3 bases: TGTGCCAGCAGTTACGACCGGGACCGACACAATGAGCAGTTCTTC. This sequence encodes CASSYDRDRHNEQFF.

For the CDR3, the DNA is TGTGCCAGCAGTGTTCGCCGTGGGGCGCCTCATGAAAAACTGTTTTTT. Its translation: CASSVRRGAPHEKLFF. V is TRBV27 and J is TRBJ1-4; a weak D match, TRBD1 (5 bases). The V end lost 5 bases, the J end lost 6 bases, and 19 bases lay between the germline ends. The CDR3 loop spans 16 amino acids. Germline CDR1 MNHEY, CDR2 SMNVEV (reference sequence).

This clonotype was observed a handful of times. The J gene is TRBJ2-1, the V gene TRBV24-1; perhaps TRBD1 as D (6 bases). With 4 bases removed from V and 12 bases from J, the gap between germline ends came to 18 bases. This CDR3 region has 14 residues. Per the germline V gene, CDR1 is KGHDR and CDR2 is SFDVKD. The CDR3: CATSEGDRLGGQFF. The CDR3 DNA follows: TGTGCCACCAGTGAGGGAGACAGGCTAGGTGGGCAGTTCTTC.

This clonotype was recorded a few times. The chain employs TRBV12-3 or TRBV12-4 and TRBJ1-2, with TRBD1 as a possible D gene (6 bases). The V end was cut by 2 bases, the J end by 2 bases, with 12 bases between. This CDR3 has 15 amino acids. The CDR3 loop reads CASSLTYRENYGYTF. The CDR3 DNA is TGTGCCAGCAGTTTAACTTACAGGGAAAACTATGGCTACACCTTC.

This clonotype was observed a handful of times. The rearrangement joins TRBV7-9 to TRBJ1-1; TRBD1 is a possible D gene (6 bases). The germline V gene has CDR1 SEHNR and CDR2 FQNEAQ (reference sequence). The CDR3 loop spans 13 amino acids. V was pared by 8 bases and J by 1 base, with 11 bases between. Written as DNA, the CDR3 is TGTGCCAGCGAGAGGGGGACGAACACTGAAGCTTTCTTT. It is translated as CASERGTNTEAFF. The full variable domain, with the rest looked up from reference TRBV7-9 and TRBJ1-1, is DTGVSQNPRHKITKRGQNVTFRCDPISEHNRLYWYRQTLGQGPEFLTYFQNEAQLEKSRLLSDRFSAERPKGSFSTLEIQRTEQGDSAMYLCASERGTNTEAFFGQGTRLTVV.

This clonotype was detected a few times. V gene TRBV11-2 combines with J gene TRBJ2-3, with D possibly TRBD2 on 6 matching bases. The CDR3 consists of 16 residues. Trimming took 2 bases from V and 2 from J, leaving 14 bases between them. Germline V gene data show CDR1 as SGHAT and CDR2 as FQNNGV. In DNA, the CDR3 is TGTGCCAGCAGCTTACGAGGAGGGGATCCCACAGATACGCAGTATTTT. Residues: CASSLRGGDPTDTQYF. Drawing the rest from reference TRBV11-2 and TRBJ2-3, the complete variable domain is EAGVAQSPRYKIIEKRQSVAFWCNPISGHATLYWYQQILGQGPKLLIQFQNNGVVDDSQLPKDRFSAERLKGVDSTLKIQPAKLEDSAVYLCASSLRGGDPTDTQYFGPGTRLTVL.

This clonotype was detected a few times. The J gene is TRBJ1-1, the V gene TRBV7-2, with D tentatively TRBD1 (5 bases). Germline-derived CDR1 and CDR2 are SGHTA and FQGNSA. The CDR3 length is 16 residues. Trimming pared 3 bases from V and 1 base from J, leaving 15 bases between. The CDR3 region is CASSLPRGFGNTEAFF. The CDR3 region has the DNA TGTGCCAGCAGCTTGCCCCGGGGGTTTGGGAACACTGAAGCTTTCTTT.

Only a few counts were recorded for this clonotype. The V gene is TRBV29-1, the J gene TRBJ1-2; no clear D gene. The CDR3 runs 12 residues. V was pared by 2 bases and J by 0 bases, with 4 bases between. Germline V CDR1 and CDR2: SQVTM, ANQGSEA. CDR3 sequence: CSVERANYGYTF. The CDR3 nucleotides are TGCAGCGTTGAAAGAGCTAACTATGGCTACACCTTC.

Details on this clonotype: Given a much more abundant clone one base away, this may be a read error. The rearrangement uses TRBV7-9 and TRBJ1-5; D is undetermined. This CDR3 spans 14 amino acids. Germline values: CDR1 SEHNR, CDR2 FQNEAQ (reference sequence). The CDR3 coding sequence is TGTGCCAGCAGCTTGGAGACGGCGGCGGAGCCCAAGCATTTT. Translation gives CASSLETAAEPKHF.

This clonotype has more than one count but fewer than ten. J is TRBJ2-1 and V is TRBV2; TRBD1 is a possible D gene (7 bases). CDR1 is SNHLY, CDR2 FYNNEI, per germline. V lost 2 bases and J 0 bases, leaving 11 bases between the germline ends. The CDR3 has 16 amino acids. The CDR3 sequence is CASSEQGGSSYNEQFF. CDR3 nucleotides: TGTGCCAGCAGTGAACAGGGGGGCAGCTCCTACAATGAGCAGTTCTTC.

The table lists this clonotype with a few counts. The chain couples TRBV6-1 to TRBJ2-5; TRBD2 agrees at 7 bases. Unmatched junction bases numbered 1, after V lost 6 bases and J lost 0 bases. From germline, CDR1 is MNHNS and CDR2 SASEGT. The CDR3 covers 13 residues. For the CDR3, the DNA is TGTGCCAGCAGAGGGACTAACCAAGAGACCCAGTACTTC. The encoded protein is CASRGTNQETQYF.